These T cell receptor beta chains were read from a single sample in a study of cytomegalovirus exposure and HLA in healthy donors. Method: immunoSEQ multiplex PCR; TCRdb's copy keeps in-frame clones and lacks some. This sample carries fewer than 250,000 clones, 75% to 80% of them seen once, and the ten largest clones take 13% to 15%. The sequencing sample was made of PBMCs. These TCRs come from a woman in her twenties or thirties in good health and CMV-seropositive. Both conserved end residues are part of each CDR3. The size entry is marked missing in some rows and otherwise reads once, few, many or a size class.

CAWSPGHNEQFF TRBJ2-1 TRBV30 few 12
CAWSPPLSNQPQHF TRBJ1-5 TRBV30 . 14
CASSPTGTGTYEQYF TRBJ2-7 TRBV18 once 15
CASSDPTGPKGYGYTF TRBJ1-2 TRBV25-1 . 16
CASSWEGKGYTF TRBJ1-2 TRBV7-8 once 12
CASSGLERANEKLFF TRBJ1-4 TRBV27 . 15
CASSARPGLAGGTQYF TRBJ2-3 TRBV7-2 . 16
CASKPSGGPSRYNEQFF TRBJ2-1 TRBV5-1 . 17
CASSRGGGPYNEQFF TRBJ2-1 TRBV7-3 . 15
CASSLVRGEQFF TRBJ2-1 TRBV11-3 . 12
CASSLAVDFTGELFF TRBJ2-2 TRBV7-2 . 15
CASSLSGGTGQYF TRBJ2-7 TRBV27 . 13
CASSLYPGGLSTDTQYF TRBJ2-3 TRBV7-2 . 17
CASSGRLDSEQYF TRBJ2-7 TRBV6-1 . 13
CASTEYRHFGYEQYF TRBJ2-7 TRBV6-1 . 15
CASSFSGRDEQFF TRBJ2-1 TRBV5-8 . 13
CASSLRLAGARDTQYF TRBJ2-3 TRBV5-1 . 16
CASSAGGRGELFF TRBJ2-2 TRBV5-1 . 13
CAWSLMGPEAFF TRBJ1-1 TRBV30 . 12
CASSHRGGRDRGGNTIYF TRBJ1-3 TRBV4-1 . 18
CAVTQGLNTEAFF TRBJ1-1 TRBV10-3 . 13
CASSPGLAKGETQYF TRBJ2-5 TRBV7-6 . 15
CSAQFEREGSYNEQFF TRBJ2-1 TRBV29-1 few 16
CASSFGTGDVGELFF TRBJ2-2 TRBV11-3 . 15
CSVRNRGAETQYF TRBJ2-5 TRBV29-1 once 13
CASSPQPGSNEQFF TRBJ2-1 TRBV18 few 14
CACSGGRGTEAFF TRBJ1-1 TRBV30 . 13
CASSQLQGQPQHF TRBJ1-5 TRBV4-2 . 13
CASSLVGRGGNTIYF TRBJ1-3 TRBV7-8 . 15
CASSTDRGISYNEQFF TRBJ2-1 TRBV7-9 . 16
CASSPGDSYGYTF TRBJ1-2 TRBV28 . 13
CASSFGLGAPNTEAFF TRBJ1-1 TRBV5-1 . 16
CASSDSKAWRDGELFF TRBJ2-2 TRBV6-4 . 16
CASSLGADGGILDTQYF TRBJ2-3 TRBV7-9 . 17
CASSLEVGGYTF TRBJ1-2 TRBV13 . 12
CASSLGGGLVQYF TRBJ2-3 TRBV7-8 once 13
CASSAATGPPNEQFF TRBJ2-1 TRBV10-1 . 15
CASSWGDRANTIYF TRBJ1-3 TRBV7-9 . 14
CASSQGASGATDTQYF TRBJ2-3 TRBV4-2 . 16
CASSYVLNTEAFF TRBJ1-1 TRBV6-5 many 13
CASIPDGAYEQYF . TRBV7-9 once 13
CASSGLADNSPLHF TRBJ1-6 TRBV2 . 14
CASSYSTPTDTQYF TRBJ2-3 TRBV6-5 . 14
CASKKESYNSPLHF TRBJ1-6 TRBV28 . 14
CASSLTGNNEQFF TRBJ2-1 TRBV6-1 . 13
CASSLSGGTYEQYF TRBJ2-7 TRBV27 . 14
CASILAGGPNYEQYF TRBJ2-7 TRBV6-1 . 15
CASRSGVSYNEQFF TRBJ2-1 TRBV5-4 . 14
CASSLRVEQYF TRBJ2-7 TRBV28 . 11
CASSELTGASTDTQYF TRBJ2-3 TRBV25-1 once 16
CAWSVLGTDGYTF TRBJ1-2 TRBV30 . 13
CASSRTVGLASNEQYF TRBJ2-7 TRBV4-1 . 16
CASRDRAPEQYF TRBJ2-7 TRBV2 . 12